This is a list of T cell receptor beta chains from one sample in a study of metastatic and nonmetastatic thyroid tumors. TCRdb reassembled clones from the PCR reads with MiXCR. The sample shows 21,000 or so clones, approximately 15% of them seen only once. The material sequenced was blood. These receptors all stem from a female donor with papillary thyroid cancer or a benign thyroid nodule (not recorded which). Some clones in this sample may be carry-over from other donors' samples. CDR3s include the opening cysteine and the closing phenylalanine or tryptophan. The order of the fields is D gene, clone size, J gene, V gene, CDR3 DNA, CDR3 protein. D genes are given only for firm matches. Clone size is not always given. Where it is, it says once, few, many or a class for expanded clones.

D gene: TRBD1; clone size: many; J gene: TRBJ2-1; V gene: TRBV6-1; CDR3 DNA: TGTGCCAGCAGTAAGACGGGACAGTGGGACAATGAGCAGTTCTTC; CDR3 protein: CASSKTGQWDNEQFF
D gene: TRBD1; clone size: many; J gene: TRBJ1-1; V gene: TRBV2; CDR3 DNA: TGTGCCAGCAGTGAATCGACAGGGGGCTGGACTGAAGCTTTCTTT; CDR3 protein: CASSESTGGWTEAFF
D gene: TRBD1; clone size: many; J gene: TRBJ2-3; V gene: TRBV7-2; CDR3 DNA: TGTGCCAGCAGCCAAAACTCCGGGACAGCAGATACGCAGTATTTT; CDR3 protein: CASSQNSGTADTQYF
D gene: .; clone size: medium-sized; J gene: TRBJ1-2; V gene: TRBV28; CDR3 DNA: TGTGCCAGCAGTCCCTCACCCGGGGTGGCCCCTAATGGCTACACCTTC; CDR3 protein: CASSPSPGVAPNGYTF
D gene: .; clone size: many; J gene: TRBJ2-3; V gene: TRBV5-4; CDR3 DNA: TGTGCCAGCAGCTCCCCCACAGATACGCAGTATTTT; CDR3 protein: CASSSPTDTQYF
D gene: TRBD2; clone size: many; J gene: TRBJ2-5; V gene: TRBV19; CDR3 DNA: TGTGCCAGTAGCGAGGGGGGGACTAGAGAGACCCAGTACTTC; CDR3 protein: CASSEGGTRETQYF
D gene: .; clone size: medium-sized; J gene: TRBJ2-1; V gene: TRBV6-5; CDR3 DNA: TGTGCCAGCAGTTACTGGGGCGGTGAGCAGTTCTTC; CDR3 protein: CASSYWGGEQFF
D gene: TRBD2; clone size: many; J gene: TRBJ2-3; V gene: TRBV3-1; CDR3 DNA: TGTGCCAGCAGCCAAGGGGGAGGGGATACGCAGTATTTT; CDR3 protein: CASSQGGGDTQYF
D gene: .; clone size: many; J gene: TRBJ2-2; V gene: TRBV11-2; CDR3 DNA: TGTGCCAGCAGCTTAGTCTACGGGGGAAACACCGGGGAGCTGTTTTTT; CDR3 protein: CASSLVYGGNTGELFF
D gene: TRBD2; clone size: .; J gene: TRBJ2-7; V gene: TRBV11-2; CDR3 DNA: TGTGCCAGCAGCTTAGGGTTAGCGGGAGGCCTCTTCGAGCAGTACTTC; CDR3 protein: CASSLGLAGGLFEQYF
D gene: .; clone size: once; J gene: TRBJ2-7; V gene: TRBV11-1; CDR3 DNA: TGTGCCAGCAGCTTAGTTAGGGGGGAAAGCACCTACGAGCAGTACTTC; CDR3 protein: CASSLVRGESTYEQYF
D gene: .; clone size: many; J gene: TRBJ2-7; V gene: TRBV4-3; CDR3 DNA: TGCGCCAGCAGCTGGTTAAGAACGGCTGACTACGAGCAGTACTTC; CDR3 protein: CASSWLRTADYEQYF
D gene: TRBD1; clone size: .; J gene: TRBJ1-1; V gene: TRBV4-3; CDR3 DNA: TGCGCCAGCAGACTAGGGGGCAGTGGGAACACTGAAGCTTTCTTT; CDR3 protein: CASRLGGSGNTEAFF
D gene: TRBD2; clone size: medium-sized; J gene: TRBJ2-7; V gene: TRBV27; CDR3 DNA: TGTGCCAGCAGTTTATCGGGAGGGCTTCAGTACTTC; CDR3 protein: CASSLSGGLQYF
D gene: .; clone size: many; J gene: TRBJ2-2; V gene: TRBV19; CDR3 DNA: TGTGCCAGTAGGAGGGAGGTCGGGGAGCTGTTTTTT; CDR3 protein: CASRREVGELFF
D gene: TRBD1; clone size: .; J gene: TRBJ2-2; V gene: TRBV5-4; CDR3 DNA: TGTGCCATCACCAGCTGGACAGGGGCGGGTTTGGGGGAGCTGTTTTTT; CDR3 protein: CAITSWTGAGLGELFF
D gene: .; clone size: medium-sized; J gene: TRBJ1-1; V gene: TRBV27; CDR3 DNA: TGTGCCAGCAGTTTAAGTAGGGGCACTGAAGCTTTCTTT; CDR3 protein: CASSLSRGTEAFF
D gene: TRBD2; clone size: many; J gene: TRBJ2-1; V gene: TRBV20-1; CDR3 DNA: TGCAGGGTAATAGCGGGAGCTCAAAGGGGCAATGAGCAGTTCTTC; CDR3 protein: CRVIAGAQRGNEQFF
D gene: .; clone size: medium-sized; J gene: TRBJ1-3; V gene: TRBV27; CDR3 DNA: TGTGCCAGCAGTTTATCGGCCAGATACCTAAACACCATATATTTT; CDR3 protein: CASSLSARYLNTIYF
D gene: .; clone size: many; J gene: TRBJ1-1; V gene: TRBV4-1; CDR3 DNA: TGCGCCAGCAGCCACGGGGAGGTAGGAGCTTTCTTT; CDR3 protein: CASSHGEVGAFF
D gene: TRBD1; clone size: .; J gene: TRBJ2-5; V gene: TRBV11-1; CDR3 DNA: TGTTCCAGCAGCCTCTCCGGGACAGGGCCTCAAGAGACCCAGTACTTC; CDR3 protein: CSSSLSGTGPQETQYF
D gene: .; clone size: many; J gene: TRBJ1-2; V gene: TRBV28; CDR3 DNA: TGTGCCAGCACCGCCGGCGGGGTGGGTGTCTATGGCTACACCTTC; CDR3 protein: CASTAGGVGVYGYTF
D gene: .; clone size: many; J gene: TRBJ2-3; V gene: TRBV20-1; CDR3 DNA: TGCAGTGCTAGGACCGGGGGCACAGATACGCAGTATTTT; CDR3 protein: CSARTGGTDTQYF
D gene: .; clone size: .; J gene: TRBJ1-1; V gene: TRBV30; CDR3 DNA: TGTGCCTGGAGTGTAGGGCTGCCGAACACTGAAGCTTTCTTT; CDR3 protein: CAWSVGLPNTEAFF
D gene: .; clone size: many; J gene: TRBJ2-1; V gene: TRBV7-9; CDR3 DNA: TGTGCCAGCAGCTCCTCGAGGGGGAGCACTGAGCAGTTCTTC; CDR3 protein: CASSSSRGSTEQFF
D gene: .; clone size: few; J gene: TRBJ1-5; V gene: TRBV6-5; CDR3 DNA: TGTGCCAGCAGTTACAGGCAGAACCAGCCCCAGCATTTT; CDR3 protein: CASSYRQNQPQHF
D gene: TRBD1; clone size: many; J gene: TRBJ2-5; V gene: TRBV28; CDR3 DNA: TGTGCCAGCCACCGGCGGGCAGGGGGCATCGGGGAGACCCAGTACTTC; CDR3 protein: CASHRRAGGIGETQYF
D gene: .; clone size: many; J gene: TRBJ2-5; V gene: TRBV28; CDR3 DNA: TGTGCCAGCAGACTCGGACCTGCGGGAGAGACCCAGTACTTC; CDR3 protein: CASRLGPAGETQYF
D gene: .; clone size: many; J gene: TRBJ2-7; V gene: TRBV14; CDR3 DNA: TGTGCCAGCAGCCTAGGAGGGGGCGCGGACGAGCAGTACTTC; CDR3 protein: CASSLGGGADEQYF
D gene: TRBD2; clone size: .; J gene: TRBJ2-5; V gene: TRBV9; CDR3 DNA: TGTGCCAGCAGTGTTGCCCCCGGGGAGCGGGGGGGAGAGACCCAGTACTTC; CDR3 protein: CASSVAPGERGGETQYF
D gene: TRBD1; clone size: many; J gene: TRBJ1-2; V gene: TRBV9; CDR3 DNA: TGTGCCAGCAGCGGGGTCGGGACAGGGAATGGCTACACCTTC; CDR3 protein: CASSGVGTGNGYTF
D gene: .; clone size: many; J gene: TRBJ2-3; V gene: TRBV7-6; CDR3 DNA: TGTGCCAGCAGCTTGAATCTGATAAATAGTTGGGGAGATACGCAGTATTTT; CDR3 protein: CASSLNLINSWGDTQYF
D gene: TRBD2; clone size: few; J gene: TRBJ2-2; V gene: TRBV27; CDR3 DNA: TGTGCCAGCAGTTTATTACCTAGCGGGGGCACCGGGGAGCTGTTTTTT; CDR3 protein: CASSLLPSGGTGELFF
D gene: .; clone size: many; J gene: TRBJ1-1; V gene: TRBV7-3; CDR3 DNA: TGTGCCAGCAGCTTAGCAGGGCTGAACACTGAAGCTTTCTTT; CDR3 protein: CASSLAGLNTEAFF
D gene: .; clone size: many; J gene: TRBJ1-5; V gene: TRBV7-2; CDR3 DNA: TGTGCCAGCAGCGAGCACAGGAATCAGCCCCAGCATTTT; CDR3 protein: CASSEHRNQPQHF
D gene: .; clone size: few; J gene: TRBJ2-7; V gene: TRBV27; CDR3 DNA: TGTGCCAGCAGCCGGACTGACACCTACGAGCAGTACTTC; CDR3 protein: CASSRTDTYEQYF
D gene: TRBD1; clone size: medium-sized; J gene: TRBJ2-7; V gene: TRBV2; CDR3 DNA: TGTGCCAGCAGTGAAGGACAGGGTAGATACGAGCAGTACTTC; CDR3 protein: CASSEGQGRYEQYF
D gene: .; clone size: many; J gene: TRBJ1-6; V gene: TRBV19; CDR3 DNA: TGTGCCACCGCCGTCAATAATTCACCCCTCCACTTT; CDR3 protein: CATAVNNSPLHF
D gene: TRBD1; clone size: medium-sized; J gene: TRBJ1-5; V gene: TRBV27; CDR3 DNA: TGTGCCAGCAGTTTAGGGACAGGGGGTTGGCCCCAGCATTTT; CDR3 protein: CASSLGTGGWPQHF
D gene: .; clone size: many; J gene: TRBJ2-7; V gene: TRBV10-3; CDR3 DNA: TGTGCCATCAGTCTGACCGGACTCGGCGAGCAGTACTTC; CDR3 protein: CAISLTGLGEQYF
D gene: .; clone size: medium-sized; J gene: TRBJ1-2; V gene: TRBV28; CDR3 DNA: TGTGCCAGCAGTTTTGGTGGGATGAATAACTATGGCTACACCTTC; CDR3 protein: CASSFGGMNNYGYTF
D gene: .; clone size: many; J gene: TRBJ1-2; V gene: TRBV2; CDR3 DNA: TGTGCCAGCAGCCCCGACAGTAACTATGGCTACACCTTC; CDR3 protein: CASSPDSNYGYTF
D gene: .; clone size: few; J gene: TRBJ1-2; V gene: TRBV10-3; CDR3 DNA: TGTGCCATCAGTGAGGATGACCAGTCCTACGAGTCTAACTATGGCTACACCTTC; CDR3 protein: CAISEDDQSYESNYGYTF
D gene: .; clone size: .; J gene: TRBJ2-6; V gene: TRBV7-2; CDR3 DNA: TGTGCCAGCAGCTTACGAAAAGACGGCCTCATCGTCCCTGGGGCCAACGTCCTTACTTTC; CDR3 protein: CASSLRKDGLIVPGANVLTF
D gene: TRBD2; clone size: once; J gene: TRBJ2-7; V gene: TRBV15; CDR3 DNA: TGTCACCAGCAGAGAGCGGGATCTGGTGAGCAGTACTTC; CDR3 protein: CHQQRAGSGEQYF
D gene: .; clone size: few; J gene: TRBJ1-2; V gene: TRBV2; CDR3 DNA: TGTGCCAGCAATAATAACTATGGCTACACCTTC; CDR3 protein: CASNNNYGYTF
D gene: .; clone size: medium-sized; J gene: TRBJ1-2; V gene: TRBV19; CDR3 DNA: TGTGCCAGTACCGGACTTAACTATGGCTACACCTTC; CDR3 protein: CASTGLNYGYTF
D gene: TRBD2; clone size: few; J gene: TRBJ2-3; V gene: TRBV6-1; CDR3 DNA: TGTGCCGGCAGTGCCGGACTAGGGGGCACAGATACGCAGTATTTT; CDR3 protein: CAGSAGLGGTDTQYF
D gene: .; clone size: .; J gene: TRBJ2-7; V gene: TRBV20-1; CDR3 DNA: TGCAGTGCTAGAGGAGATCGACTCTACGAGCAGTACTTC; CDR3 protein: CSARGDRLYEQYF
D gene: .; clone size: many; J gene: TRBJ2-7; V gene: TRBV4-1; CDR3 DNA: TGCGCCAGCAGCCCGAAAGACTCCGCCGTGGGGGAAGAGCAGTACTTC; CDR3 protein: CASSPKDSAVGEEQYF
D gene: .; clone size: many; J gene: TRBJ1-1; V gene: TRBV20-1; CDR3 DNA: TGCAGTGCTAGCCACCCCATGAACACTGAAGCTTTCTTT; CDR3 protein: CSASHPMNTEAFF